This TCR beta chain stems from a study of monozygotic twins with cystic fibrosis. The study, taken as a whole, reports: In this small cohort, shared CDR3 numbers showed no association with age, concordance or disease severity. Low clonality (median around 0.0096) suggested a mostly naive repertoire. Monozygotic CF twins shared more identical nucleotide clonotypes than unrelated patients. J usage was most co-twin-similar in 8 of 16 pairs, V in 13.

CDR3 length: 17 amino acids. Germline V gives CDR1 LGHNA, CDR2 YSLEER. Trimming took 0 bases from V and 1 from J, leaving 16 bases between them. Comments on this clone: No antigen is known for it.

TCRdb's copy holds only in-frame clones and misses some; the assay was immunoSEQ multiplex PCR. In the table there are about 14,000 clones, roughly 91% of which are singletons. Specimen: blood. V usage is TRBV4-3 and J usage is TRBJ2-7; unclear D gene. The receptor comes from a girl aged 2-10 years with cystic fibrosis. The CDR3 reads CASSQDWAHGESYEQYF. The CDR3 DNA is TGCGCCAGCAGCCAAGATTGGGCGCATGGAGAGTCCTACGAGCAGTACTTC.